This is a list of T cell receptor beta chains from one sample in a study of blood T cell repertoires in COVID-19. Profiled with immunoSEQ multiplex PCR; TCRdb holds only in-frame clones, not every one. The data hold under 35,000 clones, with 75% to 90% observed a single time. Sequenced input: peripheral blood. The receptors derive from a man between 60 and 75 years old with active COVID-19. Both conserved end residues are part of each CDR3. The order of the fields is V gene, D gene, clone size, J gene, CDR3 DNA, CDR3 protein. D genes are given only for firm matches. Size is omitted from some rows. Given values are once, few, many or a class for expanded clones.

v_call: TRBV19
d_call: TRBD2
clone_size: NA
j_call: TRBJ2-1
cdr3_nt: TGTGCCAGTACCCCAGCGGGAGCCTTCTCCTACAATGAGCAGTTCTTC
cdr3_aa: CASTPAGAFSYNEQFF

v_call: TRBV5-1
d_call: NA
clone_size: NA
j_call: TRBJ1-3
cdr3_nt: TGCGCCAGCAGCTTGGTCCAGGGTTCTGGAAACACCATATATTTT
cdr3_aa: CASSLVQGSGNTIYF

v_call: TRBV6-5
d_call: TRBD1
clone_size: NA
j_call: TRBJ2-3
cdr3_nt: TGTGCCAGCAGTTTCGGGACAGGGGGACTCACAGATACGCAGTATTTT
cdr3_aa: CASSFGTGGLTDTQYF

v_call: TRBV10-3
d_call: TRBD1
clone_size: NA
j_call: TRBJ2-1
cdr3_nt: TGTGCCATCAGCCGGACAGGGGACAATGAGCAGTTCTTC
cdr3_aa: CAISRTGDNEQFF

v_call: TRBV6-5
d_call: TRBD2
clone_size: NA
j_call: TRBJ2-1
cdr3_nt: TGTGCCAGCAGGGCGACTAGCGGGAGATCGGTCTTC
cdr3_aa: CASRATSGRSVF

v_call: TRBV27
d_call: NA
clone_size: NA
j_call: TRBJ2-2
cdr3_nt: TGTGCCAGCAGTTTATCGTTCGGAGGGCTGGACGGGGAGCTGTTTTTT
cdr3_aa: CASSLSFGGLDGELFF

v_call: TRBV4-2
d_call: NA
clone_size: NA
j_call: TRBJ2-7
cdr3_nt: TGTGCCAGCAGCCAAGAGGGCCAGCTAGCCGGCTACGAGCAGTACTTC
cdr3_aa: CASSQEGQLAGYEQYF

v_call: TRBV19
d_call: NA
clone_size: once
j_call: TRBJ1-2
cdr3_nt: TGTGCCAGTATTCGGAAAGGGGCCTATGGCTACACCTTC
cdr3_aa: CASIRKGAYGYTF

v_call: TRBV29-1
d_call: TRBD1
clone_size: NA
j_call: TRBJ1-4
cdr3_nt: TGCAGCGTTGGCGGACAGGGCGCTGGGGAAACACTGTTTTTT
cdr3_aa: CSVGGQGAGETLFF

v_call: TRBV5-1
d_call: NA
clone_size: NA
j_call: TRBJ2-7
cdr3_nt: TGCGCCAGCAGCTTGGGGCAGGGGGGCTACGAGCAGTACTTC
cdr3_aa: CASSLGQGGYEQYF

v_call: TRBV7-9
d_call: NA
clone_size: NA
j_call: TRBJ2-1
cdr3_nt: TGTGCCAGCAGCTTAGTGGGACTGATCTACAATGAGCAGTTCTTC
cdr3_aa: CASSLVGLIYNEQFF

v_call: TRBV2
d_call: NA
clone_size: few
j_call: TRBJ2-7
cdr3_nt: TGTGCCAGCAGTGTCCCCCGGCGAAATGAGGGATCAAGCTCCTACGAGCAGTACTTC
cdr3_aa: CASSVPRRNEGSSSYEQYF

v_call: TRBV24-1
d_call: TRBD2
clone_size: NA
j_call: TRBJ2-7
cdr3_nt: TGTGCCACCAGTGAAGGCGCGGGAGTGAGGGAGCAGTACTTC
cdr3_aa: CATSEGAGVREQYF

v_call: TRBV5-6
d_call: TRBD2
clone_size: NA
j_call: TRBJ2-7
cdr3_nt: TGTGCCAGCAGCTTGTCTAGCGGGAGCCACGAGCAGTACTTC
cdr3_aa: CASSLSSGSHEQYF

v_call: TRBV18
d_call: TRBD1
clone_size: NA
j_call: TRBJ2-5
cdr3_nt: TGTGCCAGCTCAGCGGGACAGGTGGGCGAAAAGACCCAGTACTTC
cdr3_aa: CASSAGQVGEKTQYF

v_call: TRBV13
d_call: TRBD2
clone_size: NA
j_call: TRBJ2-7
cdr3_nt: TGTGCCAGCAGCTCGGTGGGACTAGCGGGAGGAGAGACCTACGAGCAGTACTTC
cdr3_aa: CASSSVGLAGGETYEQYF

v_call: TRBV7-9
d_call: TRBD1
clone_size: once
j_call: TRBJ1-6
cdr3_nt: TGTGCCAGCAGCTCCCCCGGGACAGGACCTAATTCACCCCTCCACTTT
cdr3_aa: CASSSPGTGPNSPLHF